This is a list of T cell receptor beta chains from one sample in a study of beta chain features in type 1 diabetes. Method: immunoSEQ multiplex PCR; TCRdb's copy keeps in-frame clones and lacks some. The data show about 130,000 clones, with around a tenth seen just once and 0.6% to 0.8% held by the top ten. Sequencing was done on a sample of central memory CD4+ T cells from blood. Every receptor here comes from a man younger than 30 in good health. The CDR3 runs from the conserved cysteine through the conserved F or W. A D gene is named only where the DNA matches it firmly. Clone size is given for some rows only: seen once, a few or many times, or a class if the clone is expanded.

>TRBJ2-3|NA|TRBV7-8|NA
TGTGCCAGCAGCGAGTTGACTACCACTAGCACAGATACGCAGTATTTT
CASSELTTTSTDTQYF
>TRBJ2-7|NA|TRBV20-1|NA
TGCAGTGCTAGCGTCGGCGAGCAGTACTTC
CSASVGEQYF
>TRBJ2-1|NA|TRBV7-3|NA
TGTGCCAGCAGCTTAACGGGGGGTGGGTCCTACAATGAGCAGTTCTTC
CASSLTGGGSYNEQFF
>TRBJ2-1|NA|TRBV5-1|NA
TGCGCCAGCAATGGGGGGGGGCCCGGTGAGCAGTTCTTC
CASNGGGPGEQFF
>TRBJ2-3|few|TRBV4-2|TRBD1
TGTGCCAGCAGCTTAGGGGACAGGCCAGATACGCAGTATTTT
CASSLGDRPDTQYF
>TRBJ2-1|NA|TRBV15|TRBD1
TGTGCCACCAGCAGAGACCGAGGACAGGGCTACAATGAGCAGTTCTTC
CATSRDRGQGYNEQFF
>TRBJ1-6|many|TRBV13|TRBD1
TGTGCCAGCAGCAGAGGACAGGGTGATTCACCCCTCCACTTT
CASSRGQGDSPLHF
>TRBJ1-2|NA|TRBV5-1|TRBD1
TGCGCCAGTGGACAGGGACTTAACTATGGCTACACCTTC
CASGQGLNYGYTF
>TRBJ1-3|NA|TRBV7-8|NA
TGTGCCAGCAGCTCGCTCCGACAGCCCTTCTCTGGAAACACCATATATTTT
CASSSLRQPFSGNTIYF
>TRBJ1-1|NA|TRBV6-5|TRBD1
TGTGCCAGCAGTTCCCCTGGACAGGGTTGGACTGAAGCTTTCTTT
CASSSPGQGWTEAFF
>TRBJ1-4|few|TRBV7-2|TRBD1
TGTGCCAGCAGCTTAAACCCAGGACAGGCCGGTGAAAAACTGTTTTTT
CASSLNPGQAGEKLFF
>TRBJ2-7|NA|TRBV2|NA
TGTGCCAGCAGTGATCGGGGGAGCTTCTACGAGCAGTACTTC
CASSDRGSFYEQYF
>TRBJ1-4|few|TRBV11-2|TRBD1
TGTGCCAGCAGCTTAGCCCCCTCGACAGGGCTGGGAGAAAAACTGTTTTTT
CASSLAPSTGLGEKLFF
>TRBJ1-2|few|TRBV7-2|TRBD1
TGTGCCAGCAGCTGGGGGACAGGGGTAAACTATGGCTACACCTTC
CASSWGTGVNYGYTF
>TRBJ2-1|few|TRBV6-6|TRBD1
TGTGCCAGCAGCCTCACCCCCGGACAGGGGGCTATTGAGCAGTTCTTC
CASSLTPGQGAIEQFF
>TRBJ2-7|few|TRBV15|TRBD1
TGTGCCACCAGCACAGACAGGGGCCTCAGGGCCTACGAGCAGTACTTC
CATSTDRGLRAYEQYF
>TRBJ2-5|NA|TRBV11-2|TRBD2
TGTGCCAGCAGCTTAGGTGTCGGGGGGGGGCATGAGACCCAGTACTTC
CASSLGVGGGHETQYF
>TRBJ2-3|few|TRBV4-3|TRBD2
TGCGCCAGCAGCCAAGTTCGGGGGCCGGGGGGGAATACGCAGTATTTT
CASSQVRGPGGNTQYF
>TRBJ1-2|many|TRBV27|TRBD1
TGTGCCAGCAGTCCCTGGGGACAGGATGGCTATGGCTACACCTTC
CASSPWGQDGYGYTF
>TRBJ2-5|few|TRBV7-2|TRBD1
TGTGCCAGCAGCCCCACGGACAGGGAAGAGACCCAGTACTTC
CASSPTDREETQYF
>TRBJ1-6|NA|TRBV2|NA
TGTGCCAGCAGTGATTCCCGGGCGGGCGGGGTACCCCTCCACTTT
CASSDSRAGGVPLHF